This is a list of T cell receptor beta chains from one sample in a study of blood T cell repertoires in COVID-19. Clones were read by immunoSEQ multiplex PCR, and TCRdb kept only the in-frame ones, dropping some. The sample consists of about 380,000 clones, more than 75% of them appearing once. Sequencing was done on a sample of PBMCs or T cells enriched from blood (not recorded which). The receptors originated from a man aged 25 to 40 who had recovered from COVID-19. Each CDR3 is given with its conserved first and last residue. Fields, in order: CDR3 length, J gene, V gene, CDR3 protein.

length: 15; J: TRBJ2-2; V: TRBV5-6; CDR3: CASKIRGSYTGELFF
length: 15; J: TRBJ1-4; V: TRBV9; CDR3: CASSSRQGKNEKLFF
length: 15; J: TRBJ2-5; V: TRBV10-1; CDR3: CASSESGSYQETQYF
length: 12; J: TRBJ1-1; V: TRBV18; CDR3: CASSPGQRGAFF
length: 13; J: TRBJ2-7; V: TRBV10-3; CDR3: CAISVDRAHEQYF
length: 11; J: TRBJ1-1; V: TRBV7-2; CDR3: CASSIQGRAFF
length: 17; J: TRBJ1-5; V: TRBV27; CDR3: CASSRQGARLGNQPQHF
length: 18; J: TRBJ1-3; V: TRBV7-6; CDR3: CASSLGNLGTISGNTIYF
length: 13; J: TRBJ1-2; V: TRBV7-2; CDR3: CASSSSQVYGYTF
length: 15; J: TRBJ2-5; V: TRBV7-9; CDR3: CASSPMGLATETQYF
length: 15; J: TRBJ1-5; V: TRBV10-1; CDR3: CASSETGQGGGPQHF
length: 15; J: TRBJ1-4; V: TRBV5-5; CDR3: CASSLGTEGNEKLFF
length: 15; J: TRBJ2-2; V: TRBV19; CDR3: CASITGTGATGELFF
length: 15; J: TRBJ1-1; V: TRBV18; CDR3: CASSPGQGWNTEAFF
length: 14; J: TRBJ1-2; V: TRBV6-5; CDR3: CASSRGTGLYGYTF
length: 13; J: TRBJ1-1; V: TRBV10-2; CDR3: CASTTKMNTEAFF
length: 9; J: TRBJ1-2; V: TRBV7-9; CDR3: CASGRDYHF
length: 13; J: TRBJ1-2; V: TRBV27; CDR3: CASSLIQGNGYTF
length: 15; J: TRBJ2-3; V: TRBV5-4; CDR3: CASSPQGFSTDTQYF
length: 14; J: TRBJ1-1; V: TRBV19; CDR3: CASSMGAGNTEAFF
length: 18; J: TRBJ1-3; V: TRBV7-2; CDR3: CASSLMTGVRRWGNTIYF
length: 13; J: TRBJ1-2; V: TRBV10-3; CDR3: CAISQTGLEGYTF
length: 16; J: TRBJ1-4; V: TRBV30; CDR3: CAWSVKTGVLHEKLFF
length: 16; J: TRBJ2-2; V: TRBV5-1; CDR3: CASSLAGQRNTGELFF
length: 12; J: TRBJ2-7; V: TRBV6-2/TRBV6-3; CDR3: CASSSGALEQYF
length: 13; J: TRBJ2-1; V: TRBV10-3; CDR3: CAISTSGDNEQFF
length: 15; J: TRBJ1-1; V: TRBV7-2; CDR3: CASSSRQGAGTEAFF
length: 11; J: TRBJ1-2; V: TRBV10-3; CDR3: CAINPGYGYTF
length: 17; J: TRBJ1-1; V: TRBV19; CDR3: CASSISSIYRENTEAFF
length: 17; J: TRBJ2-7; V: TRBV4-2; CDR3: CASSQEALSGGAREQYF
length: 18; J: TRBJ2-7; V: TRBV4-2; CDR3: CASSQGATSGGKHYEQYF
length: 14; J: TRBJ1-1; V: TRBV7-3; CDR3: CASSPGQGGTEAFF
length: 15; J: TRBJ2-5; V: TRBV3-1/TRBV3-2; CDR3: CASSQLRAGVETQYF
length: 13; J: TRBJ1-1; V: TRBV27; CDR3: CASSLSRNTEAFF
length: 15; J: TRBJ2-1; V: TRBV28; CDR3: CASSKNLGTYNEQFF
length: 14; J: TRBJ1-1; V: TRBV7-6; CDR3: CASSLAHGGSEAFF
length: 16; J: TRBJ2-5; V: TRBV7-8; CDR3: CASSPIRDRGQETQYF
length: 13; J: TRBJ2-5; V: TRBV5-4; CDR3: CASSFPQGETQYF
length: 15; J: TRBJ2-1; V: TRBV19; CDR3: CASGPGTGIDNEQFF
length: 11; J: TRBJ1-2; V: TRBV20-1; CDR3: CSARRDRDHTF
length: 17; J: TRBJ1-3; V: TRBV23-1; CDR3: CASSQSGQGKAGNTIYF
length: 18; J: TRBJ1-6; V: TRBV4-1; CDR3: CASSQALRQGGIGSPLHF
length: 13; J: TRBJ2-5; V: TRBV7-6; CDR3: CASSKGGGETQYF
length: 16; J: TRBJ2-2; V: TRBV3-1/TRBV3-2; CDR3: CASSHSGTDNTGELFF
length: 15; J: TRBJ1-2; V: TRBV11-2; CDR3: CASSLISKGQYGYTF
length: 13; J: TRBJ1-2; V: TRBV19; CDR3: CASTWRTGDGYTF
length: 15; J: TRBJ1-1; V: TRBV10-3; CDR3: CAISETGKWYTEAFF
length: 11; J: TRBJ2-7; V: TRBV2; CDR3: CASSFSDRGYF
length: 14; J: TRBJ1-6; V: TRBV3-1/TRBV3-2; CDR3: CASSQVQYNSPLHF
length: 15; J: TRBJ2-3; V: TRBV27; CDR3: CASSRPPGGTDTQYF
length: 14; J: TRBJ1-3; V: TRBV2; CDR3: CASMGLSSGNTIYF
length: 14; J: TRBJ1-6; V: TRBV9; CDR3: CASGRMGLDSPLHF
length: 12; J: TRBJ1-1; V: TRBV9; CDR3: CASSPRNTEAFF
length: 16; J: TRBJ1-2; V: TRBV6-5; CDR3: CASSYSNQGSVYGYTF
length: 14; J: TRBJ2-1; V: TRBV5-4; CDR3: CASSLPGLLNEQFF
length: 17; J: TRBJ2-1; V: TRBV7-6; CDR3: CASSARGRGVYYNEQFF
length: 14; J: TRBJ2-2; V: TRBV6-5; CDR3: CASTSGGASGELFF